The 6 T cell receptor beta chains presented below share a single source sample, sequenced in a study of blood T cell repertoires in COVID-19. Assay: immunoSEQ multiplex PCR; the TCRdb copy retains only in-frame clones and omits some. This sample has about 190,000 clones, with approximately 90% found just once. Input material: peripheral blood. These receptors all stem from a young man with acute or convalescent COVID-19.

The chain recombines TRBV29-1 with TRBJ2-3; 13 nucleotides line up with TRBD2. This CDR3 contains 14 residues. V shed 4 bases and J 6 bases; nucleotides not matched to a gene: 4. Looked up from germline, CDR1 is SQVTM and CDR2 is ANQGSEA. The CDR3 region is CSVGTSGRTDTQYF. CDR3 nucleotides: TGCAGCGTTGGGACTAGCGGGAGAACGGATACGCAGTATTTT.

The V gene is TRBV6-5, the J gene TRBJ1-3; D is unclear. With 6 bases removed from V and 0 bases from J, the gap between germline ends came to 12 bases. The CDR3 is made up of 15 amino acids. Germline V gene sequence: CDR1 MNHEY, CDR2 SVGAGI. CDR3 amino acids: CASRQTTISGNTIYF. CDR3 coding DNA: TGTGCCAGCAGACAAACTACAATCTCTGGAAACACCATATATTTT.

This clone was counted a single time. V and J are TRBV5-5 and TRBJ1-5; D is unclear. Trimming took off 4 bases at V and 6 bases at J, with 20 bases between the two ends. CDR3 length equals 16 residues. Germline V gives CDR1 SGHKS, CDR2 YYEKEE (reference sequence). Here the CDR3 reads CASSHRPMREFQPQHF. CDR3 coding DNA: TGTGCCAGCAGCCATCGTCCCATGAGGGAATTTCAGCCCCAGCATTTT.

The chain has TRBV7-6 and TRBJ2-7; 13 bases line up with TRBD2. V lost 4 bases to trimming and J lost 3 bases; unmatched junction nucleotides: 12. The V gene's germline CDR1 is SGHVS and CDR2 FNYEAQ. CDR3 length: 18 residues. Here the CDR3 reads CASSSGLAGVIQDYEQYF. CDR3 sequence (DNA): TGTGCCAGCAGCTCAGGACTAGCGGGAGTGATTCAGGACTACGAGCAGTACTTC.

V gene TRBV5-4 combines with J gene TRBJ2-2; 7 bases match TRBD2. The germline V gene has CDR1 SGHNT and CDR2 YYREEE (reference sequence). V shed 6 bases, J shed 0 bases, and the junction held 11 bases outside the gene matches. This CDR3 spans 17 amino acids. The CDR3 DNA follows: TGTGCCAGCACCCCGTTGAGTGGGGGGGCGAACACCGGGGAGCTGTTTTTT. Amino acid sequence: CASTPLSGGANTGELFF.

The CDR3 nucleotides are TGTGCCAGCAGAATGGGTCGGGTTGAAGCTTTCTTT. Translation gives CASRMGRVEAFF. V and J are TRBV11-2 and TRBJ1-1; D gene ambiguous. The CDR3 has 12 amino acids. Germline CDR1 SGHAT, CDR2 FQNNGV. The ends were cut back, 6 bases at V and 7 bases at J, with 12 bases in the middle.